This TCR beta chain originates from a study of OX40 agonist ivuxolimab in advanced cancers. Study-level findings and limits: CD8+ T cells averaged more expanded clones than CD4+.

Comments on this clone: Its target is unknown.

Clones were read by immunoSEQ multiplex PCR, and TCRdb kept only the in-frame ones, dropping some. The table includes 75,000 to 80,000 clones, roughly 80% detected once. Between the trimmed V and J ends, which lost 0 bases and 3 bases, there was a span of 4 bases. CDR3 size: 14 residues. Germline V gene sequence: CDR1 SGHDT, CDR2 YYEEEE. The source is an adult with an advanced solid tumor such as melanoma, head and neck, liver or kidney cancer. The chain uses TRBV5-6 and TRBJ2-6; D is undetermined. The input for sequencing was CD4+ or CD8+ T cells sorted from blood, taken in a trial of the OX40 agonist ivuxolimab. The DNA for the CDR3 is TGTGCCAGCAGCTTGGCCGATGGGGCCAACGTCCTGACTTTC. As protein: CASSLADGANVLTF.